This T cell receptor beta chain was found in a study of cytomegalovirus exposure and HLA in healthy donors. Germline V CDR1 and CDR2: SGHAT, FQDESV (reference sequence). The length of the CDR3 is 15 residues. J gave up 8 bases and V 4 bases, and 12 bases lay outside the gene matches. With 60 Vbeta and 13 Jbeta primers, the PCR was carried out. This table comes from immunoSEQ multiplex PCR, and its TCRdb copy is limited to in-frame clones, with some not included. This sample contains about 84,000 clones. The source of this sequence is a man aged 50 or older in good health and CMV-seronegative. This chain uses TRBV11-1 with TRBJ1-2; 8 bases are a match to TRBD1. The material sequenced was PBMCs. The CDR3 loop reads CASSSTGTGFWGYTF. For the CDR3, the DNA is TGTGCCAGCAGCTCCACCGGGACAGGATTCTGGGGCTACACCTTC.